This entry describes one T cell receptor beta chain. The antigen is not known. These data come from a study of a mutant IDH1 vaccine in newly diagnosed glioma. Germline V CDR1 and CDR2: SNHLY, FYNNEI. V trimming: 3 bases; J trimming: 10 bases; junction bases outside the gene matches: 5. The CDR3 extends over 14 amino acids. Specified time point: week 5, during vaccination. Doses consisted of 300 ug of mutant IDH1 20-mer peptide each, paired with topical imiquimod. Libraries were prepared by immunoSEQ multiplex PCR; TCRdb keeps only in-frame clonotypes and omits some of them. This table holds 40,000 or so clones, about 84% found once.

This receptor was taken from a man between 40 and 49 years old with glioma. The chain employs TRBV2 and TRBJ2-1, with 11 positions matching TRBD1. Source: PBMCs, taken from a glioma patient whose treatment included an IDH1 peptide vaccine. The CDR3, as DNA: TGTGCCAGCAGTGACTGGACAGGGGGCGTGGAGCAGTTCTTC. Protein: CASSDWTGGVEQFF.